This TCR beta chain was sequenced during a study of shared clonotypes between healthy human individuals. Sequencing used immunoSEQ multiplex PCR; TCRdb keeps in-frame clones, though not all of them. This table has approximately 600,000 clones, roughly 96% appearing once. The germline CDR1 and CDR2 sequences are SGHDN and FVKESK. This CDR3 is 16 amino acids long. Trimming shortened V by 4 bases and J by 4 bases, and 19 bases separated the two germline ends. CD45RO-negative, CCR7-positively selected cells formed the naive CD8 fraction, excluding terminally differentiated effector memory CD45RA+ cells. Sample: naive CD8+ T cells sorted from blood. V and J are TRBV14 and TRBJ1-1; D call uncertain. This TCR was recovered from a woman between 25 and 40 years old in good health. The CDR3 DNA sequence: TGTGCCAGCAGCCTAGATCGACGGGCCCAAGCCACTGAAGCTTTCTTT. The encoded protein is CASSLDRRAQATEAFF. Full variable domain (rest looked up from reference TRBV14 and TRBJ1-1): EAGVTQFPSHSVIEKGQTVTLRCDPISGHDNLYWYRRVMGKEIKFLLHFVKESKQDESGMPNNRFLAERTGGTYSTLKVQPAELEDSGVYFCASSLDRRAQATEAFFGQGTRLTVV.